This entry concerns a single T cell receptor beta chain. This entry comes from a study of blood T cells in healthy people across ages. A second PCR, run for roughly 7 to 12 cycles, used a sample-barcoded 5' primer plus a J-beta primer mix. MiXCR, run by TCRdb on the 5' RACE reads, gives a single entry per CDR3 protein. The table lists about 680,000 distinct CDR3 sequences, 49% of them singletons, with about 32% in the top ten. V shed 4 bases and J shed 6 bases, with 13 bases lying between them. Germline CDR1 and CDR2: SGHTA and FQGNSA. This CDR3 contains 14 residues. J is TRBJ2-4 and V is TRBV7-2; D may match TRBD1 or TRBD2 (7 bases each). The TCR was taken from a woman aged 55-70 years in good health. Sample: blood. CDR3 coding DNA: TGTGCCAGCAGCTCTAGCAGGGGGGGAAACATTCAGTACTTC. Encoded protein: CASSSSRGGNIQYF.